Sequencing of this T cell receptor beta chain was carried out in a study of cytomegalovirus exposure and HLA in healthy donors (dated by TCRdb to about 2017). Some background on the complete study: An earlier analysis of several hundred of the donors reported 250 to 350 Gb of sequence data and about 120 million unique TCR beta sequences obtained from some 200 million T cells. An early release covering roughly 600 HLA-typed donors comprised about 320 gigabases of sequencing data and 65 million to 100 million unique TCR sequences. Among the roughly 410 genotyped donors, under 90% belonged to the genetic ancestry cluster associated with self-reported Caucasian donors. The aim of the study was to test whether cataloging public T cell receptors could identify signatures of past pathogen exposure. Using immunosequencing, the study profiled T cell repertoires from 640 or so subjects and related those repertoires to cytomegalovirus serostatus. In addition to the first cohort of hundreds of subjects, a separate validation cohort of under 150 different subjects was used. High-throughput TCR immunosequencing, statistical association of individual TCRs with disease status, and machine learning were combined to predict cytomegalovirus infection status. To study patterns of TCR occurrence, a later analysis re-analyzed previously published TCR beta repertoires from several hundred donors and added high-resolution HLA genotyping. In the later analysis, no new phenotypic data were used to find candidate immune exposures; instead, reliance was placed on TCR beta sequences and their occurrence across donors. An earlier analysis of several hundred of the donors applied high-throughput TCR beta sequencing to assess whether each TCR beta V gene segment acted as functional or pseudogenic. Donor age, sex, ethnicity and CMV serostatus were compiled together with the repertoire data. Genome-wide SNP genotypes for about 65% of the 666 donors were used in a later genetic analysis, which treated that subset as a discovery cohort. Every repertoire in the discovery cohort had been generated on one and the same sequencing platform. Both class I and class II loci were covered by HLA typing, at four-digit resolution. Typing coverage varied by locus: roughly 629-640 donors for A, B, C, DRB1 and DQB1; about 520 for DQA1; approximately 610 for DPA1; 450 to 480 for DPB1. About five DR-DQ haplotypes were handled as single units for association and clustering, since linkage in the cohort was strong. On average, roughly 200,000 unique TCR beta nucleotide sequences were sequenced per donor among roughly 430 genotyped donors of the cohort, with roughly 18% of those sequences being non-productive. What the research found in general, with its limitations: Some IMGT-functional V segments, including TRBV6-2 and TRBV6-3, could not be distinguished by the 87-base-pair reads and were therefore excluded. In vitro tests confirmed that a few of the cytomegalovirus-associated TCR beta chains recognize cytomegalovirus antigens. In a later analysis, TCR association rates were found to vary across HLA loci, with the most associated TCRs seen for DRB1 alleles and the fewest for HLA-C alleles. In a later analysis, several top co-occurrence clusters were reported to appear linked to parvovirus B19, influenza, CMV and Epstein-Barr virus. Specific HLA alleles were associated with 18,000 or so TCR beta sequences at a false discovery rate of 0.05 in a later analysis. Most TCR sequences were seen in very few donors, while some public TCRs were found in many individuals. Around 16 rarely observed V segments, including chromosome 9 orphons, were excluded from the earlier analysis of about 610 of the donors because counts were too low. Cytomegalovirus status was reported to be diagnosed by the classifier with high specificity and sensitivity in both the original and validation cohorts. CMV serostatus was the only immune exposure information available for the cohort. A total of some 180 TCR beta chains were listed by the study as associated with cytomegalovirus. Compared with the 666-donor mean, donors in an Asian-associated ancestry cluster had fewer N-insertions in productive TCRs, according to a later genetic analysis. A group of highly shared sequence variants was considered likely to be a technical artifact of the sequencing pipeline. Because HLA typing was unavailable for some donors at each locus, only the typed subset was used in association tests. Roughly uniform sequencing depth across donors was assumed in presence/absence analyses, although this assumption may not hold. When HLA alleles, especially DR and DQ, strongly co-occurred, attributing TCR associations to individual alleles was difficult. Broadly in line with IMGT annotations, most TCR beta V segments showed up in productive rearrangements about 87% or about 30% of the time in an earlier analysis of 587 of the donors. V-gene and J-gene trimming of TCR beta chains was associated with a missense DCLRE1C variant in a later genetic analysis, and the association was replicated in an independent cohort. A later analysis found that HLA-associated TCR beta chains were more clonally expanded and had lower generation probabilities than equally common non-associated chains. A later analysis found that most CMV-associated TCR beta chains appeared HLA-restricted, with HLA associations seemingly driven largely by CMV exposure. Correlated functional status among segregating V segments might reflect linkage disequilibrium, but an unknown experimental factor could not be ruled out. Only TCR beta chains were sequenced in this cohort, and the absence of alpha or paired-chain data limited detectable features. The authors suggested that the approach could potentially be extended to other disease states and immunological phenotypes. A further reported finding was that TCR beta sequences accurately predicted the HLA-A and HLA-B alleles for most subjects in the first cohort.

CDR1 MNHNS and CDR2 SASEGT are derived from the germline V gene. Inclusive of the bounding cysteine and phenylalanine, the CDR3 is 16 residues long. Here the CDR3 DNA is all that survives: 48 bases in frame from base 1. V ends up 3 bases short and J 12 bases short, with an unmatched junction base count of 13. Library preparation used the immunoSEQ multiplex PCR assay. A mixture of 60 forward primers for TCR Vbeta segments and 13 reverse primers for TCR Jbeta segments was used in the multiplex PCR. A multiplex PCR assay on genomic DNA amplified the CDR3 region of rearranged TCR beta genes. On the Illumina HiSeq System, the amplified TCR beta libraries were sequenced as 87-base-pair reads. In the original analysis: Across the 500 to 750 repertoires, a later analysis counted 80 million or so unique TCR beta chains, around 11 million of which were shared by at least two donors. Raw reads were error-corrected and collapsed into unique sequences with a nearest-neighbor algorithm that merged closely related sequences to remove PCR and sequencing errors. V, D and J gene segments were assigned by aligning CDR3 sequences to IMGT reference sequences. For a sequence to be retained, a match of at least six nucleotides to both a V gene segment and a J gene segment was required. Rearrangements were classified as productive when the CDR3 lacked stop codons and remained in frame with V and J, and all other rearrangements were classified as non-productive. Following IMGT convention, CDR3 was defined as the stretch from the second conserved V-encoded cysteine up to the conserved J-encoded phenylalanine. Sequences without an unambiguous match to a single V gene segment were excluded from the earlier analysis of about 600 of the donors. An earlier analysis of 587 of the donors called V segments functional above 56.7% productive rearrangements and segregating when the between-donor standard deviation exceeded 5%. A statistical classification framework was built to diagnose cytomegalovirus status from the catalog of TCR beta chain sequences. V and J gene assignment, in a later analysis, came from comparing TCR nucleotide sequences with IMGT/GENE-DB human TR gene sequences. In a later analysis, CDR3 sequences and most-parsimonious VDJ recombination scenarios were assigned using the TCRdist pipeline. In a later analysis, each TCR beta chain was defined by its CDR3 amino acid sequence together with its V-gene family, and reads lacking a unique V-gene family were excluded. A later analysis removed over 500 highly shared, low-generation-probability nucleotide sequences to deal with suspected cross-contamination and a sequencing artifact. For each public chain, a later analysis derived a clonal expansion index from normalized ranks of inferred template counts within each repertoire. A later analysis computed generation probabilities with a VDJ recombination model fitted to out-of-frame rearrangements, and checked the results against IGoR. In a later analysis, hypergeometric tests were used to score TCR-TCR, TCR-HLA and TCR-CMV co-occurrence, with a repertoire-size bias correction applied to TCR pairs. In a later analysis, false discovery rates were estimated by permuting HLA or CMV assignments 20 times. In a later analysis, co-occurring TCRs were grouped using DBSCAN, and TCRdist sequence similarity was added for clustering within HLA-allele-positive subsets. For co-occurrence clustering, repertoires with fewer than 30,000 or more than 120,000 public chains were excluded, along with five or six repertoires with anomalous nucleotide sharing. Sourced from immuneACCESS, this table was stored by TCRdb with only in-frame sequences that have V and J called. A share of the clones is absent; for the studies checked, an unresolved V gene accounts for under half, and the remainder has no known explanation. That table gives V, J and clone size, and the DNA gave D and trimming. For this sample the table gives roughly 150,000 clones, of which roughly 85% were detected only once. More than 2% of the sample is taken by the ten largest.

This clone has a single count. Its antigen is still unknown. Per-base qualities were not stored, and no clone one base away is much larger. The cohort was made up of roughly 670 healthy bone marrow donors. All cohort members were sampled while nominally healthy, although unrecorded immune exposures were likely present. The donor was CMV seronegative and belonged to the group of 350 to 400 seronegative cohort members. Each donor provided a peripheral blood sample, and peripheral blood mononuclear cells were used for TCR beta sequencing. Genomic DNA extraction from the blood cell samples was performed with the Qiagen DNeasy Blood Extraction Kit.

The chain was built from TRBV6-1 and TRBJ2-2, with 10 bases aligning to TRBD2. Specimen: PBMCs. The TCR comes from a woman younger than 30 in good health and CMV-seronegative. The nucleotides read TGTGCCAGCAGTGAGTCCATTACGGGGGGACTAGCGAAGCTGTTTTTT. The translation is CASSESITGGLAKLFF.